The 4 T cell receptor beta chains presented below share a single source sample, sequenced in a study of blood T cell repertoires in COVID-19. Some clones are missing from TCRdb's copy, which holds only in-frame ones; the method was immunoSEQ multiplex PCR. The table has 210,000 or so clones, nearly 90% seen once; the top ten hold approximately 11%. The material sequenced was PBMCs or T cells enriched from blood (not recorded which). The receptors shown here come from a man aged 30-40 years who had recovered from COVID-19.

This clone came up a few times. The genes are TRBV2 and TRBJ2-2, with a possible D match to TRBD2 (5 bases). The V and J ends lost 4 bases and 1 base respectively, with 10 bases between them. This CDR3 region has 15 residues. The V gene's germline CDR1 is SNHLY and CDR2 FYNNEI. The CDR3 reads CASSAGSLNTGELFF. The CDR3 DNA reads as TGTGCCAGCAGTGCGGGGAGCCTGAACACCGGGGAGCTGTTTTTT. Full variable domain (missing parts from reference TRBV2 and TRBJ2-2): EPEVTQTPSHQVTQMGQEVILRCVPISNHLYFYWYRQILGQKVEFLVSFYNNEISEKSEIFDDQFSVERPDGSNFTLKIRSTKLEDSAMYFCASSAGSLNTGELFFGEGSRLTVL.

The chain employs TRBV30 and TRBJ2-6, with D uncertain. The CDR3 has 16 residues. Deletions cut 0 bases from V and 0 bases from J, with 9 bases between. CDR1 and CDR2 from the germline V gene are GTSNPN and SVGIG (reference sequence). The CDR3 sequence is CAWSVVRLSGANVLTF. CDR3 sequence (DNA): TGTGCCTGGAGTGTCGTCAGGCTCTCTGGGGCCAACGTCCTGACTTTC.

The chain links TRBV19 to TRBJ2-3, with 15 bases fitting TRBD2. The CDR3 is 17 amino acids. The germline CDR1 and CDR2 sequences are LNHDA and SQIVND (reference sequence). With V trimmed by 2 bases and J by 5 bases, 5 bases remained unmatched. DNA of the CDR3: TGTGCCAGTAGTATAACCCGGACTAGCGGGAGGGGAGATACGCAGTATTTT. Residues: CASSITRTSGRGDTQYF.

The chain carries TRBV28 and TRBJ2-3, with 7 bases matching TRBD1. This CDR3 contains 16 residues. The germline CDR1 and CDR2 sequences are MDHEN and SYDVKM. Trimming removed 6 bases from V and 2 bases from J; junction bases left unmatched: 11. CDR3 sequence reads: CASSTRTGRFTDTQYF. The CDR3 DNA follows: TGTGCCAGCAGCACCCGGACAGGTCGGTTCACAGATACGCAGTATTTT.